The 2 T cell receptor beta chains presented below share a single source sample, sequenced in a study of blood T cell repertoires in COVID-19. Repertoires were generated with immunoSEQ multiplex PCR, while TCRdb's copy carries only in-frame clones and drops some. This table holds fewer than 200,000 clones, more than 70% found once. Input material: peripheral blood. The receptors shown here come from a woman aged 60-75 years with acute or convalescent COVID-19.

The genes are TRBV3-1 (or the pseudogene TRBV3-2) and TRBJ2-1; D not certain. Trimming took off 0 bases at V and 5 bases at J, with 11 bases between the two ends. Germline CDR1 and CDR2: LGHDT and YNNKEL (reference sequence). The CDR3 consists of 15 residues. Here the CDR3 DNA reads TGTGCCAGCAGCCAAGAAACCCTATCCGACAATGAGCAGTTCTTC. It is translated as CASSQETLSDNEQFF.

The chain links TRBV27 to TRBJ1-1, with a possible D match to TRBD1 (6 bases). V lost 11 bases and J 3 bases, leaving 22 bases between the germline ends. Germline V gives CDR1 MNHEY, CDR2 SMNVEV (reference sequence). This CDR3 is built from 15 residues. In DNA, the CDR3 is TGTGCCTCCAGAACCCTACAGGGTGGGCACACTGAAGCTTTCTTT. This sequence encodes CASRTLQGGHTEAFF.